The rows below give T cell receptor beta chains drawn from one sample of a study of T cells after yellow fever vaccination. TCRdb redid the calling of the 5' RACE reads with MiXCR, one entry per CDR3 protein. In the table there are 240,000 or so distinct CDR3 sequences, 6% to 7.5% of which are singletons. Specimen: CD4+ T cells sorted from PBMCs, collected 15 days after the yellow fever booster vaccination. Receptor source: a man younger than 45 who received the YFV17D yellow fever vaccine. Both conserved end residues are part of each CDR3. D genes are given only for firm matches. A clone size is listed for some rows: how often the clone was seen (once, few, many), or a class if it is expanded.

-	-	15	TRBV30	TRBJ1-4	TGTGCCTGGAGACGTAGGGCTGGAGGTCCGGAAAAACTGTTTTTT	CAWRRRAGGPEKLFF
TRBD1	-	14	TRBV5-1	TRBJ1-5	TGCGCCAGCAGCTGGGGGACAGGGAATCAGCCCCAGCATTTT	CASSWGTGNQPQHF
-	-	14	TRBV11-2	TRBJ1-2	TGTGCCAGCAGCCCATTACAGGGTAACCGTGGCTACACCTTC	CASSPLQGNRGYTF
-	-	12	TRBV27	TRBJ2-7	TGTGCCAGCAGCTTCTCGGCGGGAGAGCAGTACTTC	CASSFSAGEQYF
-	few	14	TRBV7-2	TRBJ2-7	TGTGCCAGCAGCATTGCCAGCGGATACTACGAGCAGTACTTC	CASSIASGYYEQYF
TRBD1	few	15	TRBV7-9	TRBJ2-7	TGTGCCAGCAGCCAAGAGGGGACAGCAGCCTACGAGCAGTACTTC	CASSQEGTAAYEQYF
-	many	14	TRBV12-3/TRBV12-4	TRBJ2-7	TGTGCCAGCAACCGACACGACACAAAGTACGAGCAGTACTTC	CASNRHDTKYEQYF
-	few	12	TRBV28	TRBJ2-7	TGTGCCAGCAGTTTATGGTCATACGAGCAGTACTTC	CASSLWSYEQYF
TRBD2	few	14	TRBV7-3	TRBJ2-1	TGTGCCAGCAGCCCGCTAGCGGGATTGGGCGAGCAGTTCTTC	CASSPLAGLGEQFF
-	few	13	TRBV12-3/TRBV12-4	TRBJ2-6	TGTGCCAGCAGGCTCTCTGGGGCCAACGTCCTGACTTTC	CASRLSGANVLTF
TRBD1	-	14	TRBV7-9	TRBJ1-2	TGTGCCAGCAGCTTGGAAAGGGGGCCGGCTGGCTACACCTTC	CASSLERGPAGYTF
TRBD2	-	22	TRBV7-2	TRBJ2-4	TGTGCCAGCAGCGTTACGGGCGTGGCGGGGGGACTAGCGGGCCTAGCCAAAAACATTCAGTACTTC	CASSVTGVAGGLAGLAKNIQYF
-	few	14	TRBV5-1	TRBJ2-7	TGCGCCAGCAGCACCGGACCCAGCTCCTACGAGCAGTACTTC	CASSTGPSSYEQYF
TRBD2	many	15	TRBV4-2	TRBJ2-1	TGTGCCAGCAGCCCTGAGGCGGGAGCTGCGAATGAGCAGTTCTTC	CASSPEAGAANEQFF
TRBD2	many	13	TRBV20-1	TRBJ2-1	TGCAGTGCTCGAAAGACTAGCGGGTTAGAGCAGTTCTTC	CSARKTSGLEQFF
-	few	13	TRBV20-1	TRBJ2-5	TGCAGTGCTAGTAAGACTACCCAAGAGACCCAGTACTTC	CSASKTTQETQYF
-	many	14	TRBV3-1	TRBJ2-7	TGTGCCAGCACTTCCCGGGACTCACCCTACGAGCAGTACTTC	CASTSRDSPYEQYF
TRBD1	few	15	TRBV27	TRBJ2-4	TGTGCCAGCAGTGTAAGTGGGACAGGGATCAGCATTCAGTACTTC	CASSVSGTGISIQYF
-	-	16	TRBV28	TRBJ2-7	TGTGCCAGCAGTTCCTCGGGAGCCCCAGGTGAAAAACCGCAGTACTTC	CASSSSGAPGEKPQYF